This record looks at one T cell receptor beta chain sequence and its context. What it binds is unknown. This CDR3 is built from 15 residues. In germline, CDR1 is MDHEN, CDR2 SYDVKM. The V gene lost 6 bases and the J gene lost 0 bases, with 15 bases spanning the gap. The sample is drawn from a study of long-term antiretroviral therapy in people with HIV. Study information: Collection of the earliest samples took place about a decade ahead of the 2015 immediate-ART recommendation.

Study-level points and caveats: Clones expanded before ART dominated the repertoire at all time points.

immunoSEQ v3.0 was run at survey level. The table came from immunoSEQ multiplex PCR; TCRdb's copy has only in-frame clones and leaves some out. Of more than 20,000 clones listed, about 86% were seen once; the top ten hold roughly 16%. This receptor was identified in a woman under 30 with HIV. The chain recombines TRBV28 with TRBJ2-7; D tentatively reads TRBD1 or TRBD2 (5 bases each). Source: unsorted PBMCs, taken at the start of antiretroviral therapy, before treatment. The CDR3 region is CASRPTGASSYEQYF. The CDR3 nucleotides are TGTGCCAGCAGACCTACCGGGGCCAGCTCCTACGAGCAGTACTTC.